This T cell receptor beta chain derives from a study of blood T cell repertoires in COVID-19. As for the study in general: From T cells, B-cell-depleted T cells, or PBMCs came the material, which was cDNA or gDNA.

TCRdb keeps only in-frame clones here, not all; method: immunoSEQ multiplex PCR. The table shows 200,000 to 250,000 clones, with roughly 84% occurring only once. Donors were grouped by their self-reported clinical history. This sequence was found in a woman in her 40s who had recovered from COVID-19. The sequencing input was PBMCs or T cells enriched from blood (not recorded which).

The CDR3 DNA is TGTGCCAGCAGTCGGGGGACAGCATATTCACCCCTCCACTTT. It translates to CASSRGTAYSPLHF. The rearrangement uses TRBV28 and TRBJ1-6; 7 bases agree with TRBD1. V shed 5 bases and J 8 bases; nucleotides not matched to a gene: 6. CDR1 and CDR2 from the germline V gene are MDHEN and SYDVKM. This CDR3 has 14 amino acids.